This T cell receptor beta chain was recorded in a study of early T cells in non-severe SARS-CoV-2 infection. The CDR3 length is 15 residues. The germline gives CDR1 MNHNS, CDR2 SASEGT. Losses at the gene ends were 6 bases for V and 8 bases for J; bases not matched to a gene: 8. This clonotype was recorded at least ten times. Individual cDNA molecules carried attached unique molecular identifiers. Using its own MiXCR run on the 5' RACE reads, TCRdb lists one record per CDR3 protein. This repertoire shows 45,000 to 55,000 distinct CDR3 sequences, about 7.8% found once; its top ten account for 5.8%. The sequence derives from an adult who was a healthcare worker with PCR-confirmed SARS-CoV-2 infection or an uninfected control (not recorded which). This rearrangement joins TRBV6-1 to TRBJ1-6; 9 nucleotides agree with TRBD1. The sequencing sample was made of whole blood. CDR3 bases: TGTGCCAGCAGGACCGGGACAGGGTTTCATTCACCCCTCCACTTT. As protein: CASRTGTGFHSPLHF.